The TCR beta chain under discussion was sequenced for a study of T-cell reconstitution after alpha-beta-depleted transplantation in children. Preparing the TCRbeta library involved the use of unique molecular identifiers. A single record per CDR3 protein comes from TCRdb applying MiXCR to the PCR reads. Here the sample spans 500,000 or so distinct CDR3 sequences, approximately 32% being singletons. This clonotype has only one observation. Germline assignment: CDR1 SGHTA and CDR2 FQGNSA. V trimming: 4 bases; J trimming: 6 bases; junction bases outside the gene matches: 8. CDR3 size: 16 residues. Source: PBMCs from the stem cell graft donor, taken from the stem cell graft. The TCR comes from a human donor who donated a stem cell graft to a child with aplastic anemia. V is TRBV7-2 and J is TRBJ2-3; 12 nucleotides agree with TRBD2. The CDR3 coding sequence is TGTGCCAGCAGCTGGGTTTCGACTAGCGGGGGTGATACGCAGTATTTT. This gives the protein CASSWVSTSGGDTQYF.